This TCR beta chain appears in the sequencing data of a study of T cell repertoires in cytomegalovirus infection. General study points: The ex vivo response showed dominance by HLA-C-restricted CMV-specific TCR beta clonotypes.

Points on this clonotype: Its target is not known.

In germline, CDR1 is LGHNA, CDR2 YNFKEQ. J gave up 5 bases and V 0 bases, and 13 bases lay outside the gene matches. The length of the CDR3 is 19 residues. TCRdb reprocessed the reads with MiXCR, giving one entry per CDR3 protein. The sample includes approximately 150,000 distinct CDR3 sequences, about 20% of them seen just once. The J gene is TRBJ2-5, the V gene TRBV4-2; 12 nucleotides line up with TRBD2. This clonotype was sampled from a human donor in good health (CMV status not recorded). Some clones in this sample may be carry-over from other donors' samples. The source was CD8+ T cells from cultured PBMCs, collected from culture after CMV antigen stimulation. This CDR3 reads CASSQEGGTSGRAEETQYF. In nucleotides, the CDR3 is TGTGCCAGCAGCCAAGAGGGAGGGACTAGCGGGCGGGCCGAGGAGACCCAGTACTTC.